Following are 26 T cell receptor beta chains from one sample sequenced in a study of T cells in Graves' hyperthyroidism and ophthalmopathy. TCR beta CDR3 sequences were amplified from RNA transcripts. TCR CDR3 underwent first-round RT-PCR with the HTBI primer set. In TCRdb, the multiplex PCR reads were re-called with MiXCR into one record per CDR3 protein. The table shows approximately 360,000 distinct CDR3 sequences, with 15% to 19% occurring only once. Input material: blood. These receptors came from a woman aged 18 to 35 with Graves' hyperthyroidism that later progressed to Graves' ophthalmopathy.

This clonotype showed up many times. The genes are TRBV9 and TRBJ2-3, with 10 bases that match TRBD2. The CDR3 runs to 16 residues. After removal of 3 bases from V and 4 bases from J, the junction contained 8 bases not matched to a gene. The germline V gene has CDR1 SGDLS and CDR2 YYNGEE. The CDR3 here is CASSGEPSGSADTQYF. The DNA for the CDR3 is TGTGCCAGCAGCGGCGAGCCTAGCGGGAGTGCAGATACGCAGTATTTT.

This clonotype was recorded many times. J is TRBJ2-3 and V is TRBV20-1; the D call may be TRBD1 or TRBD2 (5 bases each). The CDR3 runs 14 residues. The germline V and J ends were trimmed by 6 bases and 0 bases, with 13 bases remaining between them. In germline, CDR1 is DFQATT, CDR2 SNEGSKA (reference sequence). This CDR3 reads CSALGERSTDTQYF. For the CDR3, the DNA is TGCAGTGCCCTAGGGGAGCGGAGCACAGATACGCAGTATTTT.

This clonotype was seen ten or more times. The chain combines TRBV2 with TRBJ2-3, with 9 bases aligning to TRBD2. CDR3 length equals 17 residues. CDR1 and CDR2 (germline): SNHLY, FYNNEI. Losses at the gene ends were 4 bases for V and 5 bases for J; bases not matched to a gene: 13. The CDR3 protein is CASSAPLGLAGQDTQYF. The DNA for the CDR3 is TGTGCCAGCAGTGCCCCCCTCGGGCTAGCGGGGCAAGATACGCAGTATTTT.

J is TRBJ2-4 and V is TRBV19; 11 positions match TRBD2. This CDR3 spans 16 amino acids. Germline V CDR1 and CDR2: LNHDA, SQIVND (reference sequence). Losses at the gene ends were 7 bases for V and 1 base for J; bases not matched to a gene: 6. CDR3 sequence (DNA): TGTGCCAGTATAGCGGGAGGGCCCGAGGCCAAAAACATTCAGTACTTC. Residues: CASIAGGPEAKNIQYF.

This clonotype showed up many times. V gene TRBV20-1 combines with J gene TRBJ2-1; TRBD2 aligns across 7 bases. The CDR3 runs to 13 residues. V was clipped by 3 bases and J by 9 bases; unmatched bases: 8. Per the germline V gene, CDR1 is DFQATT and CDR2 is SNEGSKA (reference sequence). CDR3 region: CSASPGRMSEQFF. CDR3 sequence (DNA): TGCAGTGCTAGCCCCGGGAGGATGAGTGAGCAGTTCTTC.

At least ten counts were recorded for this clonotype. The gene calls are TRBV13 and TRBJ2-1; weak D call: TRBD2 (5 bases). The CDR3 totals 15 residues. V was shortened by 5 bases and J by 0 bases, with 11 bases between the two germline ends. Germline CDR1 reads PRHDT; CDR2 reads FYEKMQ (reference sequence). CDR3 in DNA: TGTGCCAGCAGCCCTAGCAGGAGCTCCTACAATGAGCAGTTCTTC. Its protein product is CASSPSRSSYNEQFF.

This clonotype has a count of ten or more. This sequence joins TRBV10-3 and TRBJ1-1, with 7 bases lining up with TRBD1. CDR1 ENHRY and CDR2 SYGVKD come from the germline V gene. The CDR3 covers 13 residues. V dropped 6 bases and J dropped 2; count of bases not matched to a gene: 3. CDR3 in DNA: TGTGCCATCAGCCGGACAGGAAACACTGAAGCTTTCTTT. It is translated as CAISRTGNTEAFF.

This clonotype was seen at least ten times. J is TRBJ1-1 and V is TRBV18; possible D gene TRBD1, 5 bases. This CDR3 is 14 amino acids long. Trimming pared 2 bases from V and 5 bases from J, leaving 12 bases between. In germline, CDR1 is KGHSH, CDR2 LQKENI. CDR3 nucleotides: TGTGCCAGCTCACCAACGGGGGTTGGGACTGAAGCTTTCTTT. Translating gives CASSPTGVGTEAFF. The full variable domain, its missing parts supplied by reference TRBV18 and TRBJ1-1, is NAGVMQNPRHLVRRRGQEARLRCSPMKGHSHVYWYRQLPEEGLKFMVYLQKENIIDESGMPKERFSAEFPKEGPSILRIQQVVRGDSAAYFCASSPTGVGTEAFFGQGTRLTVV.

The rearrangement joins TRBV28 to TRBJ2-1; 8 nucleotides agree with TRBD2. CDR1 and CDR2 from the germline V gene are MDHEN and SYDVKM. This CDR3 is built from 16 residues. Unmatched junction bases numbered 12, after V lost 10 bases and J lost 1 base. The CDR3 loop is CATSFGREDSYNEQFF. The CDR3 nucleotides are TGTGCCACTTCCTTCGGGCGGGAGGATTCCTACAATGAGCAGTTCTTC.

This clonotype has only a few counts. V usage is TRBV7-9 and J usage is TRBJ2-5, with 7 bases lining up with TRBD2. CDR1 is SEHNR, CDR2 FQNEAQ, per germline (reference sequence). The V segment lost 4 bases and the J segment 1 base; nucleotides outside the gene matches: 9. This CDR3 has 16 residues. This chain's CDR3 is CASSSPRGETQETQYF. In nucleotides, the CDR3 is TGTGCCAGCAGCTCCCCCCGGGGGGAGACCCAAGAGACCCAGTACTTC.

This clonotype was seen a handful of times. The chain uses TRBV4-3 and TRBJ2-7; tentatively, D is TRBD1 or TRBD2 (5 bases each). The V and J ends lost 3 bases and 6 bases respectively, with 18 bases between them. In germline, CDR1 is LGHNA, CDR2 YSLEER. The CDR3 has 15 residues. The CDR3 protein is CASSHPGAIASEQYF. Written as DNA, the CDR3 is TGCGCCAGCAGCCACCCCGGGGCCATTGCCTCCGAGCAGTACTTC.

Many counts were recorded for this clonotype. The genes are TRBV6-2 or TRBV6-3 and TRBJ2-1; 8 bases align to TRBD2. After removal of 5 bases from V and 1 base from J, the junction contained 7 bases not matched to a gene. Germline assignment: CDR1 MNHEY and CDR2 SVGEGT. This CDR3 spans 16 amino acids. Here the CDR3 DNA reads TGTGCCAGCAGTATGAGCGGGGGAGCGTCCTACAATGAGCAGTTCTTC. Translating it yields CASSMSGGASYNEQFF.

This clonotype was detected a few times. V and J are TRBV5-8 and TRBJ2-1, with D maybe TRBD1 (6 bases). The CDR3 totals 15 residues. Germline loops: CDR1 SGHTS, CDR2 YDEGEE. V lost 3 bases to trimming and J lost 6 bases, with 16 bases between them. The DNA for the CDR3 is TGTGCCAGCAGCTCCCAGCCGACAGGATCCAATGAGCAGTTCTTC. Its translation is CASSSQPTGSNEQFF.

This clonotype was counted between two and nine times. The gene calls are TRBV14 and TRBJ1-1; 8 bases align to TRBD1. In germline, CDR1 is SGHDN, CDR2 FVKESK. The V segment lost 0 bases and the J segment 1 base; nucleotides outside the gene matches: 7. The CDR3 has 17 residues. CDR3 sequence (DNA): TGTGCCAGCAGCCAAGACTTAAGAGACAGGGGGAACACTGAAGCTTTCTTT. It specifies CASSQDLRDRGNTEAFF.

At least ten counts were recorded for this clonotype. J is TRBJ2-3 and V is TRBV3-1, with 11 bases fitting TRBD2. The length of the CDR3 is 17 residues. CDR1 is LGHDT and CDR2 is YNNKEL in the germline V gene (reference sequence). V lost 4 bases to trimming and J lost 5 bases; unmatched junction nucleotides: 11. The CDR3 loop reads CASSRASSGRAIDTQYF. Here the CDR3 DNA reads TGTGCCAGCAGCCGGGCGAGTAGCGGGAGGGCTATAGATACGCAGTATTTT.

The chain carries TRBV10-3 and TRBJ2-7, with TRBD2 matching over 10 bases. With 3 bases clipped from V and 0 bases from J, the junction kept 11 bases outside the gene matches. Germline CDR1 is ENHRY and CDR2 is SYGVKD. The CDR3 covers 18 residues. The CDR3 DNA reads as TGTGCCATCAGTGACAGCGGGAGGGCCCTCTCGAGCTCCTACGAGCAGTACTTC. This gives the protein CAISDSGRALSSSYEQYF.

V and J are TRBV10-3 and TRBJ2-7; D perhaps matches TRBD1 (6 bases). Between the trimmed V and J ends, which lost 3 bases and 0 bases, there was a span of 9 bases. Germline lookup yields CDR1 ENHRY and CDR2 SYGVKD. The CDR3 extends over 14 amino acids. This chain's CDR3 is CAISEGGNSYEQYF. CDR3 DNA: TGTGCCATCAGTGAAGGGGGAAACTCCTACGAGCAGTACTTC.

This chain uses TRBV6-2 or TRBV6-3 with TRBJ2-3; TRBD1 might be the D (5 bases). The CDR3 spans 15 residues. V was cut by 0 bases and J by 8 bases, with 15 bases left in between. Germline CDR1 and CDR2: MNHEY and SVGEGT. CDR3: CASSYSYVRGVTQYF. The CDR3 DNA follows: TGTGCCAGCAGTTACTCGTATGTAAGGGGCGTTACGCAGTATTTT.

The CDR3 nucleotides are TGTGCCAGCAGTTACTCGCACAGACTGGTGACCGGGGAGCTGTTTTTT. Translating it yields CASSYSHRLVTGELFF. The chain uses TRBV6-5 and TRBJ2-2; D unclear. The CDR3 has 16 amino acids. V lost 0 bases, J lost 5 bases, and 13 bases lay in between. CDR1 is MNHEY and CDR2 is SVGAGI in the germline V gene.

V gene TRBV4-1 combines with J gene TRBJ1-3; D not resolved. CDR1 is MGHRA and CDR2 is YSYEKL in the germline V gene. The CDR3 sequence is 14 residues long. V was trimmed by 2 bases and J by 1 base, leaving 6 bases between them. CDR3 sequence (DNA): TGCGCCAGCAGCCAATCGAGGTCTGGAAACACCATATATTTT. Amino acids: CASSQSRSGNTIYF.

CDR3 sequence (DNA): TGTGCCAGCAGTTCCGGGACTAGCGGGAGGGCCCCACGGATTGAGCAGTTCTTC. Translating gives CASSSGTSGRAPRIEQFF. The V gene is TRBV28, the J gene TRBJ2-1, with 16 bases aligning to TRBD2. This CDR3 is 18 amino acids long. CDR1 is MDHEN and CDR2 is SYDVKM in the germline V gene. V lost 4 bases to trimming and J lost 9 bases; unmatched junction nucleotides: 12.

The chain uses TRBV19 and TRBJ2-1; D is ambiguous. The V end lost 1 base, the J end lost 5 bases, and 18 bases lay between the germline ends. This CDR3 has 17 amino acids. CDR1 is LNHDA and CDR2 is SQIVND in the germline V gene (reference sequence). CDR3 DNA: TGTGCCAGTAGTATAGGGGTAAGGGCCCCCCCTAACAATGAGCAGTTCTTC. This gives the protein CASSIGVRAPPNNEQFF.

This clonotype came up many times. V usage is TRBV27 and J usage is TRBJ1-2; D ambiguous. Trimming left V 3 bases short and J 3 bases short, with 17 bases between. The CDR3 extends over 16 amino acids. The germline CDR1 and CDR2 sequences are MNHEY and SMNVEV (reference sequence). The CDR3 reads CASSFRLSGSHYGYTF. The CDR3, as DNA: TGTGCCAGCAGTTTTAGACTCTCGGGCAGCCACTATGGCTACACCTTC.

The rearrangement uses TRBV5-4 and TRBJ2-7; maybe TRBD2 (5 bases). CDR3 length: 14 amino acids. Germline values: CDR1 SGHNT, CDR2 YYREEE (reference sequence). Deletions cut 4 bases from V and 5 bases from J, with 16 bases between. This CDR3 reads CASSLDFRTDEQYF. The CDR3 DNA reads as TGTGCCAGCAGCCTGGACTTCCGGACTGACGAGCAGTACTTC.

This clonotype was counted ten times or more. The chain carries TRBV28 and TRBJ2-3; TRBD1 is a possible D gene (6 bases). The CDR3 runs 15 residues. Trimming took 2 bases from V and 4 from J, leaving 13 bases between them. Germline V gene lookup returns CDR1 MDHEN and CDR2 SYDVKM. The CDR3 loop is CASSLGQGRSDTQYF. The CDR3 nucleotides read TGTGCCAGCAGTTTAGGGCAGGGGAGATCAGATACGCAGTATTTT.

This clonotype was observed many times. J is TRBJ2-7 and V is TRBV27; D possibly corresponds to TRBD1 (7 bases). The CDR3 loop spans 14 amino acids. Germline V gene lookup returns CDR1 MNHEY and CDR2 SMNVEV (reference sequence). Trimming removed 6 bases at V and 4 bases at J, with 16 bases between. CDR3 coding DNA: TGTGCCAGCAGCCGCGGCAGGGGGGATTACGAGCAGTACTTC. Protein: CASSRGRGDYEQYF.